In its sample, the clone carrying this T cell receptor beta chain was seen a few times. The antigen remains unidentified. This sample was included in a study of HIV-infected children after antiretroviral therapy interruption. As for the study in general: Children's median ages were around 9.1 years and 8 years by group. Findings of the study overall: The Gini coefficient of naive CD4+ repertoires rose, returning to baseline by 3 years. Naive CD4+ CDR3 sharing between time points fell after interruption began.

Deletions cut 3 bases from V and 2 bases from J, with 11 bases between. The CDR3 is 14 amino acids. Germline CDR1 reads SGHRS; CDR2 reads YFSETQ. The TCR library was built from RNA with a 3' RACE protocol and unique molecular identifiers. TCRdb passed the 3' RACE reads through MiXCR, listing each CDR3 protein once. The sample lists fewer than 50,000 distinct CDR3 sequences, approximately 4.3% occurring once. Treatment given: PENTA 11 planned treatment interruption arm or continuous ART arm. Participants had taken at least three-drug ART for at least 24 weeks. V usage is TRBV5-1 and J usage is TRBJ1-2; D possibly corresponds to TRBD1 (5 bases). This TCR derives from a pool of human donors with HIV. The sample here was CD45RA+ CD4+ T cells from PBMCs, pooled from several time points, taken from a donor given antiretroviral therapy, either interrupted or continuous. Subset described: naive CD4+ CD45RA+ CD45RO- T cells. CDR3 in amino acids: CASSSFQGNYGYTF. Written as DNA, the CDR3 is TGCGCCAGCAGCTCCTTTCAGGGAAACTATGGCTACACCTTC. The whole variable domain, filled in from reference TRBV5-1 and TRBJ1-2, reads KAGVTQTPRYLIKTRGQQVTLSCSPISGHRSVSWYQQTPGQGLQFLFEYFSETQRNKGNFPGRFSGRQFSNSRSEMNVSTLELGDSALYLCASSSFQGNYGYTFGSGTRLTVV.